This is a list of T cell receptor beta chains from one sample in a study of blood T cell repertoires in COVID-19. Only in-frame clones appear in the TCRdb table, and some are missing; sequencing was by immunoSEQ multiplex PCR. Altogether around 63,000 clones are present, 84% being singletons, with the ten largest covering about 15%. Sequencing was done on a sample of peripheral blood. The receptors come from a man in his sixties with COVID-19, enrolled during active disease. CDR3s leave out the opening cysteine and the closing phenylalanine or tryptophan.

TRBV18	TRBJ1-1	ASSPPHRSNTEAF
TRBV28	TRBJ2-1	ASSLSPLAGGLNEQF
TRBV2	TRBJ2-1	ASSEVLRTGNNEQF
TRBV6-7	TRBJ1-5	ASSYQGGAGPQH
TRBV7-3	TRBJ1-2	ASSGGQETLRT
TRBV30	TRBJ2-3	AWSRGTTDTQY
TRBV6-5	TRBJ1-4	ASSYSAQKNEKLF
TRBV12-3/TRBV12-4	TRBJ2-5	ASSISGQETQY
TRBV6-5	TRBJ2-3	ASTEGGAQDTQY
TRBV6-5	TRBJ2-5	ASSRDSQETQY
TRBV5-1	TRBJ1-3	ASSLARGSGNTIY
TRBV11-2	TRBJ2-7	ASSLSGETYEQY
TRBV2	TRBJ1-4	ASTAGQGWEKLF
TRBV7-2	TRBJ1-2	ASSSSGTGGAYGYT
TRBV5-5	TRBJ1-6	ATDTGTENSPLH
TRBV18	TRBJ1-5	ASSQAKSPDQPQH
TRBV3-1/TRBV3-2	TRBJ1-6	ASSQDTRHLH
TRBV4-2	TRBJ2-1	ASSRREGHNEQF
TRBV11-1	TRBJ2-7	ASKLGAGDYEQY
TRBV5-1	TRBJ2-3	ASSPGLAGAHTQY
TRBV6-5	TRBJ2-1	ASSYRDRGSDEQF
TRBV10-1	TRBJ2-2	ASRKGDDTGELF
TRBV10-1	TRBJ2-1	ASSEGQGKDEQF
TRBV12-3/TRBV12-4	TRBJ1-1	ASRSRQGGKAF
TRBV11-2	TRBJ2-6	ASSLGFSLSGANVLT
TRBV4-1	TRBJ2-7	ASSQEITGNEQY
TRBV6-1	TRBJ2-7	ASSEAYRDSSYEQY
TRBV5-4	TRBJ2-1	ASSLELAGDNEQF
TRBV6-4	TRBJ1-2	ASSDWAGTNYGYT
TRBV9	TRBJ1-3	ASSADSSGNTIY
TRBV7-3	TRBJ1-1	ASSLMGGGVRTEAF
TRBV2	TRBJ2-2	ASSRLAGRNTGELF
TRBV5-1	TRBJ1-4	ASSSTGGEEKLF
TRBV2	TRBJ2-1	ASSSLAGGVYNEQF
TRBV19	TRBJ2-3	ASSFLGQSTDTQY
TRBV12-3/TRBV12-4	TRBJ2-5	ASRTGGETQY
TRBV29-1	TRBJ1-3	SVEVQGGGTIY
TRBV5-1	TRBJ1-1	ASSFSGLGGGNTEAF
TRBV18	TRBJ1-2	ASSPGQGEGGYT
TRBV6-5	TRBJ1-5	ASSYSGQGNQPQH
TRBV2	TRBJ2-1	ASSGGLADTAYNEQF